The T cell receptor (beta chain) described here comes from a study of blood T cell repertoires in COVID-19. At the level of the study: Samples taken during acute and convalescent COVID-19 were collected in the United States, Italy and Spain. From T cells, B-cell-depleted T cells, or PBMCs came the material, which was cDNA or gDNA.

Individuals drawn from about 26 US areas were roughly 18 to 95 years old. This clone was recorded a few times. The data were produced by immunoSEQ multiplex PCR, yet TCRdb's version contains in-frame clones alone and is incomplete. The data hold about 410,000 clones, with around 90% observed a single time. The sequencing input was PBMCs or T cells enriched from blood (not recorded which). The receptor was isolated from a man younger than 35 who had recovered from COVID-19.

The DNA for the CDR3 is TGTGCCAGCAGCTCGCAGGGCCTTAGCTCTGGAAACACCATATATTTT. Protein: CASSSQGLSSGNTIYF. The rearrangement uses TRBV9 and TRBJ1-3, with D perhaps TRBD1 (5 bases). Germline CDR1 and CDR2: SGDLS and YYNGEE. The CDR3 covers 16 residues. V was trimmed by 4 bases and J by 0 bases, leaving 14 bases between them.